Sequencing of this TCR beta chain was carried out in a study of CD4+ T cells in melanoma. Overall study findings and caveats: A reported correlation linked neoantigen-specific CD4+ T cells to CD8+, macrophage and B cell function.

Trimming took 7 bases from V and 6 from J; bases not matched to a gene: 10. The CDR3 consists of 14 residues. The germline CDR1 and CDR2 sequences are LNHDA and SQIVND (reference sequence). Assay used: immunoSEQ multiplex PCR; TCRdb lists only in-frame clones, some missing. The table lists 110,000 to 150,000 clones, around 90% of them singletons. In the case of this clone: Its antigen is currently unknown.

The rearrangement joins TRBV19 to TRBJ2-5; 8 nucleotides line up with TRBD1. This clonotype was sampled from a human donor with melanoma. CDR3 region: CASTDRGTTQTQYF. For the CDR3, the DNA is TGTGCCAGTACCGACAGGGGAACCACGCAGACCCAGTACTTC.